Presented here are 26 T cell receptor beta chains from one specimen sequenced in a study of CD8+ T cells in alopecia areata. Reverse transcribed after extraction, RNA yielded cDNA as the sequencing template. Libraries were prepared by immunoSEQ multiplex PCR; TCRdb keeps only in-frame clonotypes and omits some of them. The sample includes more than 90,000 clones, none of them occurring once. The sample comprised lesional skin. Receptors were obtained from a C3H/HeJ mouse with alopecia areata. MHC haplotype of the strain: H2-k.

This clone was seen a few times. The listed genes are named as in mouse. With the read ending 4 residues before the CDR3 end, the germline J gene is used to fill in that end. This chain uses TRBV31 with TRBJ2-4, with no clear D. Germline CDR1 GKSSPN, CDR2 SITVG. The CDR3 length is 13 residues. The V and J ends lost 0 bases and 0 bases respectively, with 4 bases between them. The CDR3 spells CAWSLSSQNTLYF. CDR3 DNA (partial): TGTGCCTGGAGTCTTTCTAGTCAAAAC.

A remark on this clone: Mouse gene names apply. The sequenced fragment ends 4 residues before the CDR3 boundary, so the rest is inferred from the germline J gene. This chain links TRBV13-1 with TRBJ2-1; 10 nucleotides match TRBD2. V shed 2 bases, J shed 1 base, and the junction held 3 bases outside the gene matches. CDR3 length: 16 amino acids. Germline V gives CDR1 NSHNY, CDR2 SYGAGN. CDR3 protein: CASSEGTGANYAEQFF. The sequenced part of the CDR3 DNA is TGTGCCAGCAGTGAGGGGACTGGGGCAAACTATGCT.

This clone was detected a few times. The gene names here belong to mouse. The CDR3 end is not reached by the read, which stops 4 residues before it; the germline J gene fills it in. The identical CDR3 is also encoded by other nucleotide sequences in the sample. V is TRBV1 and J is TRBJ2-5; 12 bases agree with TRBD2. The CDR3 length is 15 residues. In germline, CDR1 is NSQYPW, CDR2 LRSPGD (reference sequence). The chain's CDR3 is CTCSAGTGGRDTQYF. CDR3 DNA, as far as it was read: TGCACCTGCAGTGCCGGGACTGGGGGGCGGGAC.

A word on this clone: Gene names follow the mouse nomenclature. From the germline J gene comes the end of the CDR3, since the read stops 4 residues before it. V usage is TRBV19 and J usage is TRBJ2-3; D possibly corresponds to TRBD2 (6 bases). With 0 bases removed from V and 1 base from J, the gap between germline ends came to 9 bases. The CDR3 consists of 15 residues. The germline V gene has CDR1 FNHDT and CDR2 SITEND (reference sequence). The DNA read from the CDR3 is TGTGCCAGCAGTATAGGCGCTGGGGGTGCAGAA. It yields the protein CASSIGAGGAE. The whole CDR3 protein is CASSIGAGGAETLYF.

Points on this clone: Gene names and germline refer to mouse. The CDR3 is cut off 4 residues early in the read; its end comes from the germline J gene. This chain joins TRBV13-2 and TRBJ2-2; 8 bases align to TRBD1. Unmatched junction bases numbered 2, after V lost 2 bases and J lost 2 bases. Germline V gene data show CDR1 as NNHNN and CDR2 as SYGAGS (reference sequence). The CDR3 loop spans 15 amino acids. The sequenced CDR3 bases are TGTGCCAGCGGTGAAAGGACAGGGAACACCGGG. This translates into CASGERTGNTG. From start to end, the CDR3 is CASGERTGNTGQLYF.

This clone was seen repeatedly, ten times or more. Genes here carry mouse names. The read falls 4 residues short of the CDR3 end, and the missing part is taken from the germline J gene. The chain couples TRBV13-3 to TRBJ1-2, with a tentative D call TRBD1 (5 bases). The CDR3 contains 16 residues. The V and J ends lost 1 base and 0 bases respectively, with 13 bases between them. The germline V gene has CDR1 NNHDY and CDR2 SYVADS. The CDR3 spells CASSDPSTDSNSDYTF. CDR3 DNA, as far as it was read: TGTGCCAGCAGTGATCCCTCGACAGATTCAAACTCC.

This clone has just a few counts. The gene symbols are mouse symbols. The read is 4 residues too short to cover the CDR3 end, so that end is filled in from the germline J gene. This CDR3 is also generated by other DNA sequences in the sample. The V and J genes are TRBV1 and TRBJ2-7; 7 bases are a match to TRBD2. The germline V gene encodes CDR1 NSQYPW and CDR2 LRSPGD (reference sequence). The V and J ends lost 0 bases and 1 base, in that order; junction bases with no gene match: 3. CDR3 length: 15 amino acids. CDR3 DNA (partial): TGCACCTGCAGTGCAGATACTGGGGCGTCCTAT. Encoded protein: CTCSADTGASY. The complete CDR3 sequence is CTCSADTGASYEQYF.

Remarks on this clone: The genes and germline here are from mouse. From the germline J gene comes the end of the CDR3, since the read stops 4 residues before it. The chain joins TRBV13-2 to TRBJ2-3; 8 bases map to TRBD2. This CDR3 contains 14 residues. With V trimmed by 5 bases and J by 3 bases, 5 bases remained unmatched. Germline V lookup: CDR1 NNHNN, CDR2 SYGAGS (reference sequence). The chain's CDR3 is CASGSRLGAETLYF. CDR3 bases read: TGTGCCAGCGGCTCGAGACTGGGGGCAGAA.

Of note for this clone: Gene names refer to mouse genes. The read ends 4 residues shy of where the CDR3 ends; the end is completed using the germline J gene. The chain combines TRBV13-3 with TRBJ2-1, with TRBD2 matching 10 bases. CDR3 size: 16 residues. Trimming took 3 bases from V and 0 from J; bases not matched to a gene: 3. Looked up from germline, CDR1 is NNHDY and CDR2 is SYVADS. Incomplete CDR3 DNA: TGTGCCAGCAGTGTGGACTGGGGGTATAACTATGCT. Protein product: CASSVDWGYNYA. The whole CDR3 is CASSVDWGYNYAEQFF.

This clone was found a few times. Gene and germline names: mouse. The missing CDR3 end, 4 residues past where the read stops, is filled in from the germline J gene. The chain combines TRBV13-1 with TRBJ1-1; TRBD1 matches at 12 bases. Germline CDR1 NSHNY, CDR2 SYGAGN. There are 14 residues in the CDR3. V dropped 5 bases and J dropped 2; count of bases not matched to a gene: 1. The chain's CDR3 is CASRGQGANTEVFF. Partial CDR3 DNA: TGTGCCAGCAGGGGACAGGGGGCCAACACA.

This clone has a handful of counts. The protein in this entry is translated from the DNA; at residue 11 it differs from the protein listed in TCRdb. Germline and genes: mouse. The read ends 3 residues shy of where the CDR3 ends; the end is completed using the germline J gene. The rearrangement joins TRBV13-1 to TRBJ1-3, with D possibly being TRBD1 (6 bases). Germline V gene data show CDR1 as NSHNY and CDR2 as SYGAGN. The CDR3 loop spans 14 amino acids. V lost 5 bases, J lost 2 bases, and 11 bases lay in between. CDR3 amino acids: CASRVTGTGNTLYF. CDR3 DNA (partial): TGTGCCAGCAGAGTCACAGGGACTGGAAATACG.

A few counts support this clone. Gene names and germline refer to mouse. Sequencing ends 4 residues short of the CDR3 end; the germline J gene provides the rest. This chain uses TRBV16 with TRBJ2-5; perhaps TRBD1 as D (5 bases). V was trimmed by 1 base and J by 3 bases, leaving 8 bases between them. CDR1 is SGHSA and CDR2 is FRNQAP in the germline V gene. This CDR3 comprises 14 residues. The CDR3 DNA, read in part, is TGTGCAAGCAGCTTAGTAGGACATCAAGAC. Protein: CASSLVGHQD. In full, the CDR3 reads CASSLVGHQDTQYF.

A few counts support this clone. All gene names here are mouse names. Read sequence stops 4 residues before the CDR3 end, and the germline J gene provides the missing end. The chain recombines TRBV13-2 with TRBJ2-4; D might be TRBD1 (6 bases). V was shortened by 3 bases and J by 3 bases, with 8 bases between the two germline ends. CDR3 size: 13 residues. Germline CDR1 and CDR2: NNHNN and SYGAGS (reference sequence). CDR3 residues: CASGGGQQNTLYF. The part of the CDR3 DNA that was read is TGTGCCAGCGGTGGGGGACAACAAAAC.

On this clone: Any gene name here is a mouse gene name. Read coverage stops 4 residues before the CDR3 terminus; the germline J gene supplies the remainder. The chain recombines TRBV19 with TRBJ2-3; 12 nucleotides align to TRBD2. The CDR3 has 17 amino acids. Germline V gene data show CDR1 as FNHDT and CDR2 as SITEND (reference sequence). The trim removed 4 bases at V and 0 bases at J, leaving 6 bases unmatched. The CDR3 reads CASSLGTGGTSAETLYF. The CDR3 bases that were read are TGTGCCAGCAGTCTGGGGACTGGGGGGACTAGTGCAGAA.

There are a few counts of this clone. Any gene name here is a mouse gene name. The CDR3 extends 4 residues past the end of the read, so its final part is completed from the germline J gene. This sequence joins TRBV1 and TRBJ2-7, with D maybe TRBD1 (6 bases). Trimming removed 0 bases at V and 3 bases at J, with 9 bases between. CDR3 length equals 14 residues. The germline CDR1 and CDR2 sequences are NSQYPW and LRSPGD (reference sequence). This CDR3 reads CTCSAEYRVYEQYF. Incomplete CDR3 DNA: TGCACCTGCAGTGCAGAATACAGGGTCTAT.

This clone was observed a few times. Mouse germline and gene names are used. The read terminates 4 residues ahead of where the CDR3 ends, so the germline J gene completes it. This rearrangement joins TRBV13-3 to TRBJ2-2, with a weak D call TRBD2 (7 bases). The length of the CDR3 is 16 residues. Germline assignment: CDR1 NNHDY and CDR2 SYVADS. Trimming pared 0 bases from V and 4 bases from J, leaving 13 bases between. The covered CDR3 bases are TGTGCCAGCAGTGATGAGGGGGGCGCGAGCACCGGG. Translation gives CASSDEGGASTG. The full CDR3 protein reads CASSDEGGASTGQLYF. Filled out from reference TRBV13-3 and TRBJ2-2, the complete variable domain reads EAAVTQSPRSKVAVTGGKVTLSCHQTNNHDYMYWYRQDTGHGLRLIHYSYVADSTEKGDIPDGYKASRPSQENFSLILELASLSQTAVYFCASSDEGGASTGQLYFGEGSKLTVL.

This clone showed up just a few times. Gene names are the mouse ones. The missing CDR3 end, 4 residues past where the read stops, is filled in from the germline J gene. The genes are TRBV1 and TRBJ1-4, with 10 bases identical to TRBD1. From germline, CDR1 is NSQYPW and CDR2 LRSPGD (reference sequence). The CDR3 extends over 17 amino acids. V was clipped by 3 bases and J by 4 bases; unmatched bases: 8. The DNA read from the CDR3 is TGCACCTGCAGTGCCCCCGGGACAGGGGTCCACAACGAA. It is translated as CTCSAPGTGVHNE. The whole CDR3 reads CTCSAPGTGVHNERLFF.

This clone was recorded at least ten times. Gene and germline names: mouse. The read ends 4 residues shy of where the CDR3 ends; the end is completed using the germline J gene. V usage is TRBV13-3 and J usage is TRBJ1-2; possible D gene TRBD1, 6 bases. Trimming removed 1 base from V and 0 bases from J, with 10 bases in between. CDR1 NNHDY and CDR2 SYVADS come from the germline V gene. The CDR3 runs 15 residues. CDR3 amino acids: CASSDRGGSNSDYTF. The part of the CDR3 DNA that was read is TGTGCCAGCAGTGATAGGGGGGGGTCAAACTCC.

This clone was observed a few times. The gene names here belong to mouse. Coverage ceases 4 residues before the CDR3 finishes, and the germline J gene fills in the end. The rearrangement uses TRBV13-3 and TRBJ2-5; 10 bases are shared with TRBD2. The V and J ends lost 5 bases and 2 bases, in that order; junction bases with no gene match: 5. Germline CDR1 and CDR2: NNHDY and SYVADS. The CDR3 is made up of 15 amino acids. The CDR3 protein is CASSPTGGSQDTQYF. The CDR3 bases that were read are TGTGCCAGCAGCCCGACTGGGGGGTCCCAAGAC.

About this clone: The gene names given are mouse names. From the germline J gene comes the end of the CDR3, since the read stops 4 residues before it. The chain links TRBV19 to TRBJ1-2; a weak D match, TRBD1 (5 bases). The CDR3 is made up of 14 amino acids. Trimming took 2 bases from V and 4 from J, leaving 12 bases between them. Germline CDR1 FNHDT, CDR2 SITEND (reference sequence). The CDR3 bases that were read are TGTGCCAGCAGTATTCCCAGGGAGGGCTCC. It specifies CASSIPREGS. The whole CDR3 region reads CASSIPREGSDYTF.

In this sample, this clone turned up many times. Gene names and germline refer to mouse. Sequencing ends 4 residues short of the CDR3 end; the germline J gene provides the rest. This chain links TRBV17 with TRBJ2-7; TRBD2 matches at 11 bases. The V and J ends lost 3 bases and 2 bases, in that order; junction bases with no gene match: 0. Germline V gene sequence: CDR1 MNHDT, CDR2 YYDKIL. CDR3 size: 14 residues. CDR3 loop: CASSRDWGAYEQYF. Partial CDR3 DNA: TGTGCTAGCAGTAGGGACTGGGGGGCCTAT.

A note on this clone: These gene names are mouse names. The CDR3 is cut off 4 residues early in the read; its end comes from the germline J gene. The chain combines TRBV13-3 with TRBJ2-1; a possible D gene is TRBD1 (6 bases). The germline gives CDR1 NNHDY, CDR2 SYVADS. V lost 2 bases and J lost 0, with 12 bases in between. CDR3 length: 16 amino acids. CDR3 DNA (partial): TGTGCCAGCAGTGAAGGACAGTTTCCTAACTATGCT. Its translation: CASSEGQFPNYA. The full CDR3 sequence reads CASSEGQFPNYAEQFF.

This clone appeared a few times. Gene names and germline refer to mouse. Sequencing ends 4 residues short of the CDR3 end; the germline J gene provides the rest. This chain joins TRBV19 and TRBJ2-7; 8 nucleotides align to TRBD2. The V gene end was trimmed by 4 bases and the J gene end by 0 bases; junction bases not matched to a gene: 3. The CDR3 covers 14 residues. Germline CDR1 and CDR2: FNHDT and SITEND (reference sequence). CDR3 protein: CASSLGGFSYEQYF. The part of the CDR3 DNA that was read is TGTGCCAGCAGTCTGGGGGGTTTCTCCTAT.

To note about this clone: A mismatch at residue 13 separates the TCRdb protein from the translated DNA, so the protein presented here was translated from the DNA. Gene names and germline refer to mouse. CDR3 sequence reads: CASSSVTGYSGNTLYF. The DNA read from the CDR3 is TGTGCCAGCAGTAGCGTGACAGGGTATTCTGGAAATACG. The genes are TRBV19 and TRBJ1-3, with 7 nucleotides matching TRBD1. The read finishes 3 residues shy of the CDR3 end, and the germline J gene is used to complete it. The J segment lost 0 bases and the V segment lost 3 bases, leaving 6 bases of the junction unmatched. The CDR3 runs to 16 residues. The germline CDR1 and CDR2 sequences are FNHDT and SITEND (reference sequence).

A word on this clone: Mouse germline and gene names are used. The CDR3 end is not reached by the read, which stops 4 residues before it; the germline J gene fills it in. The rearrangement uses TRBV17 and TRBJ2-2; 8 bases map to TRBD1. This CDR3 is 16 amino acids long. Germline V CDR1 and CDR2: MNHDT, YYDKIL. Trimming at V came to 2 bases and at J to 0 bases, leaving 2 bases not matched to a gene. CDR3 in amino acids: CASSRWDRTNTGQLYF. The DNA read from the CDR3 is TGTGCTAGCAGTAGATGGGACAGGACAAACACCGGG.

Concerning this clone itself: The gene names here belong to mouse. The read halts 4 residues ahead of the CDR3 end, with the missing end drawn from the germline J gene. V usage is TRBV16 and J usage is TRBJ2-1, with TRBD1 matching over 7 bases. Trimming took 4 bases from V and 5 from J; bases not matched to a gene: 8. This CDR3 contains 15 residues. Germline values: CDR1 SGHSA, CDR2 FRNQAP. CDR3 DNA (partial): TGTGCAAGCAGCTCTCCGGGACAGAAGGATGCT. Translating it yields CASSSPGQKDA. The full-length CDR3 reads as CASSSPGQKDAEQFF.